Each of the 9 T cell receptor beta chains below was sequenced from the same sample in a study of T cells in Graves' hyperthyroidism and ophthalmopathy. Amplification yielded TCR beta CDR3 regions, with RNA transcripts as the source. First-round RT-PCR of the TCR CDR3 relied on the HTBI primer set. TCRdb used MiXCR to reprocess the multiplex PCR reads, holding one entry per CDR3 protein. This repertoire shows 400,000 to 500,000 distinct CDR3 sequences, under 15% found once; its top ten account for about a sixth. The sample comprised blood. The receptor set was obtained from a woman aged 18-30 years with Graves' hyperthyroidism.

This clonotype was seen ten or more times. This chain links TRBV6-1 with TRBJ2-7; 12 bases match TRBD2. Germline V gene sequence: CDR1 MNHNS, CDR2 SASEGT. Germline trimming cut 7 bases from V and 0 bases from J; bases unmatched to any gene: 10. This CDR3 region has 17 residues. DNA for the CDR3: TGTGCCAGCACCTTGGGGGGACTAGCGGGCCCCTCCTACGAGCAGTACTTC. Its translation: CASTLGGLAGPSYEQYF.

The sample holds many counts of this clonotype. The rearrangement links TRBV19 to TRBJ1-5, with 10 positions matching TRBD1. The ends lost 6 bases at V and 4 bases at J; junction bases unmatched: 9. Germline V CDR1 and CDR2: LNHDA, SQIVND (reference sequence). The CDR3 has 16 residues. As DNA, the CDR3 is TGTGCCAGTAGGAGTGGACAGGGGGTACAGAATCAGCCCCAGCATTTT. Residues: CASRSGQGVQNQPQHF.

About this clonotype itself: One base away lies a much larger clone, so this may be a sequencing read error. The genes are TRBV12-3 or TRBV12-4 and TRBJ1-1; 8 bases align to TRBD1. The CDR3 sequence is 16 residues long. With V trimmed by 5 bases and J by 11 bases, 19 bases remained unmatched. CDR3 region: CASSPGGTGLRVAAFF. DNA of the CDR3: TGTGCCAGCAGTCCCGGTGGGACAGGCCTTAGGGTGGCGGCTTTCTTT.

The chain couples TRBV7-6 to TRBJ2-2; TRBD1 matches 7 bases. The CDR3 extends over 17 amino acids. The germline V gene encodes CDR1 SGHVS and CDR2 FNYEAQ. Trimming at V came to 0 bases and at J to 5 bases, leaving 9 bases not matched to a gene. CDR3 DNA sequence: TGTGCCAGCAGCTTAGCCCTTTCAGGGGGTGGAACCGGGGAGCTGTTTTTT. Translated, it gives CASSLALSGGGTGELFF.

This clonotype was observed at least ten times. The rearrangement uses TRBV6-1 and TRBJ1-1; a weak D match, TRBD1 (6 bases). Deletions cut 3 bases from V and 4 bases from J, with 12 bases between. From germline, CDR1 is MNHNS and CDR2 SASEGT. The CDR3 length is 14 residues. This CDR3 is CASSEWTDRTEAFF. The CDR3 bases are TGTGCCAGCAGTGAGTGGACAGACCGCACTGAAGCTTTCTTT.

This clonotype turned up a few times. This rearrangement joins TRBV25-1 to TRBJ2-1; 9 bases align to TRBD2. V trimming: 5 bases; J trimming: 8 bases; junction bases outside the gene matches: 10. The germline V gene encodes CDR1 MGHDK and CDR2 SYGVNS. This CDR3 comprises 15 residues. The CDR3 loop is CASSLSGLAFYEQFF. CDR3 sequence (DNA): TGTGCCAGCAGTCTTTCGGGACTAGCTTTCTATGAGCAGTTCTTC.

At least ten counts were recorded for this clonotype. The chain joins TRBV7-8 to TRBJ1-2; D may be TRBD1 (6 bases). Germline-derived CDR1 and CDR2 are SGHVS and FQNEAQ. The CDR3 spans 15 residues. Between the trimmed V and J ends, which lost 7 bases and 6 bases, there was a span of 21 bases. This CDR3 is CASTRDRPLSHGYTF. Written as DNA, the CDR3 is TGTGCCAGCACTCGTGACAGGCCGCTCTCCCATGGCTACACCTTC.

This clonotype was counted only a few times. This rearrangement joins TRBV29-1 to TRBJ2-1; 12 bases agree with TRBD1. The V gene end was trimmed by 1 base and the J gene end by 4 bases; junction bases not matched to a gene: 5. The germline gives CDR1 SQVTM, CDR2 ANQGSEA. The CDR3 is 16 amino acids. CDR3 loop: CSVEARDRGQYNEQFF. The DNA of the CDR3 is TGCAGCGTTGAAGCAAGGGACAGGGGGCAGTACAATGAGCAGTTCTTC.

This clonotype has ten or more counts. This rearrangement joins TRBV20-1 to TRBJ1-2; 9 positions match TRBD1. The germline V gene encodes CDR1 DFQATT and CDR2 SNEGSKA (reference sequence). The trim removed 6 bases at V and 4 bases at J, leaving 6 bases unmatched. This CDR3 is built from 13 residues. The CDR3 here is CSADTGGGYGYTF. The CDR3 nucleotides are TGCAGTGCGGATACAGGGGGCGGCTATGGCTACACCTTC.